The 17 T cell receptor beta chains below were found in one sample sequenced in a study of Tregs in tolerant kidney transplant recipients. Using immunoSEQ multiplex PCR, the repertoire was profiled, and TCRdb retains in-frame clones only, with some absent. The sample includes some 240,000 clones, 80% to 85% of them seen just once. The sample consisted of CD4+ T cells from blood. These receptors all come from a human donor in good health.

The V and J genes are TRBV6-6 and TRBJ2-2; D unresolved. The V and J ends lost 6 bases and 2 bases respectively, with 16 bases between them. This CDR3 is 16 amino acids long. From germline, CDR1 is MNHNY and CDR2 SVGAGI (reference sequence). The CDR3 DNA reads TGTGCCAGCAGGTCGACTTATCTAAGAAACACCGGGGAGCTGTTTTTT. Translating gives CASRSTYLRNTGELFF.

The V gene is TRBV4-1, the J gene TRBJ2-5; D is possibly TRBD2 (6 bases). V lost 4 bases to trimming and J lost 2 bases, with 14 bases between them. The CDR3 is made up of 15 amino acids. The germline V gene has CDR1 MGHRA and CDR2 YSYEKL. The CDR3 region is CASSRYGTPQETQYF. Here the CDR3 DNA reads TGCGCCAGCAGCCGATACGGGACTCCGCAAGAGACCCAGTACTTC.

This clone was found once. The CDR3 DNA reads as TGTGCCAGCTCACCGGGACTAGACGACGAGCAGTACTTC. Translation: CASSPGLDDEQYF. The chain couples TRBV18 to TRBJ2-7; 8 nucleotides match TRBD2. Germline V gene data show CDR1 as KGHSH and CDR2 as LQKENI. The CDR3 has 13 residues. V shed 3 bases, J shed 5 bases, and the junction held 3 bases outside the gene matches.

V is TRBV5-3 and J is TRBJ1-1, with a weak D call TRBD1 (6 bases). TRBV5-3 is designated an ORF whose function remains uncertain. This CDR3 is 14 amino acids long. Trimming stripped 3 bases from V and 2 bases from J, with 11 bases between. CDR3 bases: TGTGCCAGAAGCTCCGGGACACTCAACACTGAAGCTTTCTTT. It specifies CARSSGTLNTEAFF.

V usage is TRBV7-2 and J usage is TRBJ2-2; weak D call: TRBD1 (5 bases). V was cut by 2 bases and J by 7 bases, with 14 bases left in between. The CDR3 length is 15 residues. Germline V gene lookup returns CDR1 SGHTA and CDR2 FQGNSA. The CDR3 DNA follows: TGTGCCAGCAGCTTAAATGGGTTAAGGGGCGGGGAGCTGTTTTTT. Translation: CASSLNGLRGGELFF.

The rearrangement links TRBV5-1 to TRBJ2-7; 8 bases match TRBD1. The CDR3 is 13 amino acids. Germline loops: CDR1 SGHRS, CDR2 YFSETQ. V lost 4 bases to trimming and J lost 2 bases; unmatched junction nucleotides: 2. The CDR3 sequence is CASSRDRTYEQYF. CDR3 DNA sequence: TGCGCCAGCAGCCGGGACAGGACCTACGAGCAGTACTTC.

The chain recombines TRBV6-4 with TRBJ2-3; possibly TRBD1 for D (6 bases). From germline, CDR1 is MRHNA and CDR2 SNTAGT. The length of the CDR3 is 17 residues. V dropped 0 bases and J dropped 0 bases, with 13 bases sitting between them. The CDR3 nucleotides read TGTGCCAGCAGTGACTCATCGACAGGACTTAGCACAGATACGCAGTATTTT. Translating gives CASSDSSTGLSTDTQYF.

The chain recombines TRBV23-1 with TRBJ1-1, with 9 bases aligning to TRBD1. TRBV23-1 is annotated as an ORF whose role is uncertain. This CDR3 comprises 18 residues. V dropped 3 bases and J dropped 1; count of bases not matched to a gene: 12. For the CDR3, the DNA is TGCGCCAGCAGTCAGTATTATTTTACAGGGGGCCCGAACACTGAAGCTTTCTTT. It codes for CASSQYYFTGGPNTEAFF.

The V and J genes are TRBV2 and TRBJ2-7; no clear D. The germline V gene encodes CDR1 SNHLY and CDR2 FYNNEI. The V end was cut by 3 bases, the J end by 4 bases, with 7 bases between. The CDR3 consists of 12 residues. CDR3 DNA: TGTGCCAGCAGTGAGGAAGAGTACGAGCAGTACTTC. It codes for CASSEEEYEQYF.

The chain's CDR3 is CASSLVTGREDEQYF. CDR3 bases: TGTGCCAGCAGCTTGGTGACAGGGAGGGAGGACGAGCAGTACTTC. This chain links TRBV5-5 with TRBJ2-7; D is perhaps TRBD1 or TRBD2 (7 bases each). Trimming shortened V by 0 bases and J by 5 bases, and 15 bases separated the two germline ends. The V gene's germline CDR1 is SGHKS and CDR2 YYEKEE (reference sequence). The length of the CDR3 is 15 residues.

This clone was observed a handful of times. The sample carries other DNA sequences with the same CDR3. The CDR3 region is CASSLSGVGEKLFF. For the CDR3, the DNA is TGTGCCAGCAGTTTATCAGGGGTGGGCGAAAAACTGTTTTTT. The chain has TRBV27 and TRBJ1-4; possible D gene TRBD1, 5 bases. Between the trimmed V and J ends, which lost 0 bases and 8 bases, there was a span of 10 bases. CDR3 size: 14 residues. Germline V lookup: CDR1 MNHEY, CDR2 SMNVEV (reference sequence).

The table lists this clone with a few counts. The chain joins TRBV5-4 to TRBJ2-7, with 10 nucleotides matching TRBD1. Trimming took 5 bases from V and 5 from J; bases not matched to a gene: 10. This CDR3 is built from 15 residues. Germline CDR1 and CDR2: SGHNT and YYREEE (reference sequence). CDR3 coding DNA: TGTGCCAGCAGGGACCCGGACAGGGGGAAAAACGAGCAGTACTTC. Protein: CASRDPDRGKNEQYF.

This chain links TRBV14 with TRBJ1-2; D unresolved. The CDR3 runs to 14 residues. Trimming took 0 bases from V and 4 from J, leaving 9 bases between them. Looked up from germline, CDR1 is SGHDN and CDR2 is FVKESK. The CDR3 DNA reads TGTGCCAGCAGCCAAGATCCCAGGTTCTATGGCTACACCTTC. This gives the protein CASSQDPRFYGYTF. Together with reference TRBV14 and TRBJ1-2, the CDR3 gives the full variable domain: EAGVTQFPSHSVIEKGQTVTLRCDPISGHDNLYWYRRVMGKEIKFLLHFVKESKQDESGMPNNRFLAERTGGTYSTLKVQPAELEDSGVYFCASSQDPRFYGYTFGSGTRLTVV.

The chain recombines TRBV5-1 with TRBJ2-7, with TRBD1 matching over 8 bases. Germline trimming cut 4 bases from V and 5 bases from J; bases unmatched to any gene: 20. Germline lookup yields CDR1 SGHRS and CDR2 YFSETQ. The CDR3 length is 18 residues. The CDR3 sequence is CASSRRQGALASGNEQYF. CDR3 bases: TGCGCCAGCAGCCGACGGCAGGGGGCGCTGGCCTCCGGGAACGAGCAGTACTTC.

The chain combines TRBV5-1 with TRBJ2-2, with D unclear. Germline CDR1 is SGHRS and CDR2 is YFSETQ. V lost 0 bases, J lost 1 base, and 7 bases lay in between. There are 15 residues in the CDR3. In DNA form, the CDR3 reads TGCGCCAGCAGCTTGGCGCTGATGAACACCGGGGAGCTGTTTTTT. It codes for CASSLALMNTGELFF.

J is TRBJ2-3 and V is TRBV7-9, with TRBD2 matching over 7 bases. V gave up 2 bases and J gave up 8 bases; unmatched junction bases: 16. This CDR3 comprises 17 residues. The germline gives CDR1 SEHNR, CDR2 FQNEAQ (reference sequence). The CDR3, as DNA: TGTGCCAGCAGCTTAACGAGGGCTAGCGGAGTTATAGGTACGCAGTATTTT. It specifies CASSLTRASGVIGTQYF. The full variable domain, rest sourced from reference TRBV7-9 and TRBJ2-3, is DTGVSQNPRHKITKRGQNVTFRCDPISEHNRLYWYRQTLGQGPEFLTYFQNEAQLEKSRLLSDRFSAERPKGSFSTLEIQRTEQGDSAMYLCASSLTRASGVIGTQYFGPGTRLTVL.

This clone was detected once. The chain is built from TRBV5-1 and TRBJ2-1; the D gene is possibly TRBD1 (6 bases). The CDR3 extends over 14 amino acids. V was shortened by 4 bases and J by 7 bases, with 15 bases between the two germline ends. Looked up from germline, CDR1 is SGHRS and CDR2 is YFSETQ. The CDR3 DNA sequence: TGCGCCAGCAGCAACGGACAGCGTTTAAATGAGCAGTTCTTC. Protein: CASSNGQRLNEQFF. Full variable domain (rest looked up from reference TRBV5-1 and TRBJ2-1): KAGVTQTPRYLIKTRGQQVTLSCSPISGHRSVSWYQQTPGQGLQFLFEYFSETQRNKGNFPGRFSGRQFSNSRSEMNVSTLELGDSALYLCASSNGQRLNEQFFGPGTRLTVL.